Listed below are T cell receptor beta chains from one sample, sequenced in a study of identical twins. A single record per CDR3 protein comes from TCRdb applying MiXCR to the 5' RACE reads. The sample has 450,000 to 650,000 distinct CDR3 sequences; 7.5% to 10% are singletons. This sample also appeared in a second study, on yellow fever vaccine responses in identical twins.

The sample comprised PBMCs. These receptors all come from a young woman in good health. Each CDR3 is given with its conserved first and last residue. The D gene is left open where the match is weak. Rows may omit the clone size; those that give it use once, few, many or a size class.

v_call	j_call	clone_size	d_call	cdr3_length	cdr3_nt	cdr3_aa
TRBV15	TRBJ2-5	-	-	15	TGTGCCACCAGCAGTGGTGGGAGAGACCAAGAGACCCAGTACTTC	CATSSGGRDQETQYF
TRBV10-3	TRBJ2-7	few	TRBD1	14	TGTGCCATCAGTGAGGGTAGGGGGCTTGTCGAGCAGTACTTC	CAISEGRGLVEQYF
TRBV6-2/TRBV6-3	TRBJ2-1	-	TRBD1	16	TGTGCCAGCAGTTACTCAGAGGGGGCCTCCTACAATGAGCAGTTCTTC	CASSYSEGASYNEQFF
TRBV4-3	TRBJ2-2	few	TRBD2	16	TGCGCCAGCAGCCCCGGGGGAGGGTTTCGGACCGGGGAGCTGTTTTTT	CASSPGGGFRTGELFF
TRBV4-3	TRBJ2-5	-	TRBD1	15	TGCGCCAGCAGCATTCAAGGACAGGGTGGAGAGACCCAGTACTTC	CASSIQGQGGETQYF
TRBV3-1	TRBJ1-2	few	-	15	TGTGCCAGCAGCCAAGATTTGAAGGTTAACTATGGCTACACCTTC	CASSQDLKVNYGYTF
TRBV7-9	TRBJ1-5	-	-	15	TGTGCCAGCAGCGGACCTCCAGACAGTTATCAGCCCCAGCATTTT	CASSGPPDSYQPQHF
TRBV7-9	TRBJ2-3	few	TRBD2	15	TGTGCCAGCAGCCCTTCTAGCGGGGGTGCAGATACGCAGTATTTT	CASSPSSGGADTQYF
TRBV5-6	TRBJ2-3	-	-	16	TGTGCCAGCAGCTTCTCCTCGGGGTTCGCCACAGATACGCAGTATTTT	CASSFSSGFATDTQYF
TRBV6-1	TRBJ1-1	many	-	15	TGTGCCAGCAGGCGGGGTGGGGGAATGAACACTGAAGCTTTCTTT	CASRRGGGMNTEAFF
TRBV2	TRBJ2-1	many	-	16	TGTGCCAGCAGTGAGTGGTCGCTTGACTCCTACAATGAGCAGTTCTTC	CASSEWSLDSYNEQFF
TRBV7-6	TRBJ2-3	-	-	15	TGTGCCAGCAGCTTAGCAACAGGGAGCACAGATACGCAGTATTTT	CASSLATGSTDTQYF
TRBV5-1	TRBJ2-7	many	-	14	TGCGCCAGCAGCTTGGAGTCGGGATTGAGTGAGCAGTACTTC	CASSLESGLSEQYF
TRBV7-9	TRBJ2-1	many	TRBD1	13	TGTGCCAGCAGTCCCACGACAGGGCATGAGCAGTTCTTC	CASSPTTGHEQFF
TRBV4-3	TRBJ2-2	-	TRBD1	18	TGCGCCAGCAGCCAAGTCCTCCCGGGACAGGGCAACACCGGGGAGCTGTTTTTT	CASSQVLPGQGNTGELFF
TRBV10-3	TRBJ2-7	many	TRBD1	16	TGTGCCATCAGTGATCCCGGGACAGGGGGCCCCTACGAGCAGTACTTC	CAISDPGTGGPYEQYF
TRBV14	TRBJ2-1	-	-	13	TGTGCCAGCAGCCAAGATGAGGGGTTGAGGCAGTTCTTC	CASSQDEGLRQFF
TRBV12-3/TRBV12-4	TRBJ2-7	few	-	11	TGTGCCAGCAGCATTCGGCGAGAGCAGTACTTC	CASSIRREQYF
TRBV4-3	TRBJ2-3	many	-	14	TGCGCCAGCAGCCCGCGGGTCACCACAGATACGCAGTATTTT	CASSPRVTTDTQYF
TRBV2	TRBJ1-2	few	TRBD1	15	TGTGCCAGCAGATCCGGGACAGGGGGAAACTATGGCTACACCTTC	CASRSGTGGNYGYTF
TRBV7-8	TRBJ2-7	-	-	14	TGTGCCAGCAGCGCGCGGGACAGACCCTACGAGCAGTACTTC	CASSARDRPYEQYF
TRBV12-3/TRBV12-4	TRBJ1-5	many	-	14	TGTGCCAGCAGTTTATCAGGGCAGAAGCAGCCCCAGCATTTT	CASSLSGQKQPQHF
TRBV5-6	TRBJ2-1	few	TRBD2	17	TGTGCCAGCAGCTTGGCTGCTGGAGGACTAGCATTGGATGAGCAGTTCTTC	CASSLAAGGLALDEQFF
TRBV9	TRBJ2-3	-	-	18	TGTGCCAGCAGCGCAGGGGGACTCGGCCGAACCACAGTACTTACGCAGTATTTT	CASSAGGLGRTTVLTQYF
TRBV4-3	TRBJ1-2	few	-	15	TGCGCCAGCAGCCAGGACGTGGGGACCTACTATGGCTACACCTTC	CASSQDVGTYYGYTF
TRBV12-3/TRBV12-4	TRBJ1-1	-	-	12	TGTGCCAGCAGGGTGGGCTGGGGTGAAGCTTTCTTT	CASRVGWGEAFF
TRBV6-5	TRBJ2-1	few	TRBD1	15	TGTGCCAGCAGTTACACCGGGACAGGGGAAAATGAGCAGTTCTTC	CASSYTGTGENEQFF
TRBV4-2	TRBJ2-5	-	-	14	TGTGCCAGCAGCGTCGACAGTTTTCAGGGGACCCAGTACTTC	CASSVDSFQGTQYF
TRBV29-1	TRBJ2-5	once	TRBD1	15	TGCAGCGGAACAACAGGGGGCGGGAACCAAGAGACCCAGTACTTC	CSGTTGGGNQETQYF
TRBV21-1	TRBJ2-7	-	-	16	TGTGCCAGCACACCAAAGGACAGGGCGGAAGATTACGAGCAGTACTTC	CASTPKDRAEDYEQYF
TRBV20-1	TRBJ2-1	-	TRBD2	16	TGCAGTGCTACGACTAGCGGGAGGTCCTCCTACAATGAGCAGTTCTTC	CSATTSGRSSYNEQFF
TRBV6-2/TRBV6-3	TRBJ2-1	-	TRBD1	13	TGTGCCAGCAGCCAGACAGGGGACTATGAGCAGTTCTTC	CASSQTGDYEQFF
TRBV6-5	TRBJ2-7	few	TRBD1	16	TGTGCCAGCAGTTATCGGACAGGGCCACCCTCCTACGAGCAGTACTTC	CASSYRTGPPSYEQYF
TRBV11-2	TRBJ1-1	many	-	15	TGTGCCAGCAGCTTACCTGGTTTGGGGGGCAATGAAGCTTTCTTT	CASSLPGLGGNEAFF
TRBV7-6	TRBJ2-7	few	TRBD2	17	TGTGCCAGCAGCTCCGACGGACTAGCGGGAGCAGTGCACGAGCAGTACTTC	CASSSDGLAGAVHEQYF
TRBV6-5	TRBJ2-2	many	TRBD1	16	TGTGCCAGCAGTTACCCGGGACAGCAAAACACCGGGGAGCTGTTTTTT	CASSYPGQQNTGELFF
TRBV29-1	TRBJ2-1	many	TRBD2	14	TGCAGCGTCCTCAGCGGGAGTGTCTACAATGAGCAGTTCTTC	CSVLSGSVYNEQFF
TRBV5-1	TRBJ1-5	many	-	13	TGCGCCAGCAGCGCGAATAGCAATCAGCCCCAGCATTTT	CASSANSNQPQHF
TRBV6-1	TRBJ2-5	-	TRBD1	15	TGTGCCAGCAGCTCCGGGACAGGGGGGCAAGAGACCCAGTACTTC	CASSSGTGGQETQYF
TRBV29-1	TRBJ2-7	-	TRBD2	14	TGCAGCGTTGAAGATGACGGGAGGGCTCACGAGCAGTACTTC	CSVEDDGRAHEQYF